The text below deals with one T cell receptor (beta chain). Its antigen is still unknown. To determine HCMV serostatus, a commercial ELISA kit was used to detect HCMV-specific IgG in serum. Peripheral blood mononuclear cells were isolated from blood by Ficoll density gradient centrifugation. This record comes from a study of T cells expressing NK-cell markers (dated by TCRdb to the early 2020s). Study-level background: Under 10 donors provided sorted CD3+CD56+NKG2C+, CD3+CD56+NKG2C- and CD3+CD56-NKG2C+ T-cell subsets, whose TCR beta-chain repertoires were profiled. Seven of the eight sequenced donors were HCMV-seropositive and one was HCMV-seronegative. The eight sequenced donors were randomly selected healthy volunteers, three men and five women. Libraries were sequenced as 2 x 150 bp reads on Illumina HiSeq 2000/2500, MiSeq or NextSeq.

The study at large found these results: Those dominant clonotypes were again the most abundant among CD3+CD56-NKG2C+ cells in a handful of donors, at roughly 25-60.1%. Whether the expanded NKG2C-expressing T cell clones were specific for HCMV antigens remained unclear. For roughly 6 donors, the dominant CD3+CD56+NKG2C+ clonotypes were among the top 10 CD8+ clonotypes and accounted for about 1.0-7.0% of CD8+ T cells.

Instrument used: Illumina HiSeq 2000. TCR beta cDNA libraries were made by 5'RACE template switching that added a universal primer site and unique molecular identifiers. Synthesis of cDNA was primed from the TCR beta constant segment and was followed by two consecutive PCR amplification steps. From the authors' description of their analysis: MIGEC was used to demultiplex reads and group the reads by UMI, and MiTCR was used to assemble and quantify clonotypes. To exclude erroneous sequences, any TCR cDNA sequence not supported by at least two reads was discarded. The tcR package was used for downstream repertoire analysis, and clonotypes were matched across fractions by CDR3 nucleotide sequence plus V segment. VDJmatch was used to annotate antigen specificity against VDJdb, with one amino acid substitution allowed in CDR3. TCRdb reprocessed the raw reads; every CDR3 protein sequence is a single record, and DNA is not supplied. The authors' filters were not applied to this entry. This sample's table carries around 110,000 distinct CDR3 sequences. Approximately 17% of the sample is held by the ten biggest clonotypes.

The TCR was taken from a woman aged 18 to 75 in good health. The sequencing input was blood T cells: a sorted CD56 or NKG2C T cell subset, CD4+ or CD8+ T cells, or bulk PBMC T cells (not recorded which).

The CDR3 region reads CASSLLAETFLVQYF. The chain employs TRBV7-9 and TRBJ2-7. From its cysteine to its phenylalanine, the CDR3 spans 15 amino acids. Only the protein is on record. The germline V gene (reference sequence) gives CDR1 as SEHNR and CDR2 as FQNEAQ.